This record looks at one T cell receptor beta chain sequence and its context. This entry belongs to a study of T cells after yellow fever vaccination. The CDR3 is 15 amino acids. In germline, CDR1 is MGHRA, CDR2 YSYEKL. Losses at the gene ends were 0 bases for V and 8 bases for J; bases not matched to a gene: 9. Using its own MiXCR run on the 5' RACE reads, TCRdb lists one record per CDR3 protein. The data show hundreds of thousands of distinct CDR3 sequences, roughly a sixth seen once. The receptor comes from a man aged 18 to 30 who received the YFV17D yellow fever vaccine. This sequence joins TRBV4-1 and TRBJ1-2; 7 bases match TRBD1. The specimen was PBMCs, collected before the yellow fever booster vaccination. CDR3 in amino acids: CASSQEWKGARGYTF. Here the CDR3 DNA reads TGCGCCAGCAGCCAAGAATGGAAGGGGGCACGAGGCTACACCTTC.